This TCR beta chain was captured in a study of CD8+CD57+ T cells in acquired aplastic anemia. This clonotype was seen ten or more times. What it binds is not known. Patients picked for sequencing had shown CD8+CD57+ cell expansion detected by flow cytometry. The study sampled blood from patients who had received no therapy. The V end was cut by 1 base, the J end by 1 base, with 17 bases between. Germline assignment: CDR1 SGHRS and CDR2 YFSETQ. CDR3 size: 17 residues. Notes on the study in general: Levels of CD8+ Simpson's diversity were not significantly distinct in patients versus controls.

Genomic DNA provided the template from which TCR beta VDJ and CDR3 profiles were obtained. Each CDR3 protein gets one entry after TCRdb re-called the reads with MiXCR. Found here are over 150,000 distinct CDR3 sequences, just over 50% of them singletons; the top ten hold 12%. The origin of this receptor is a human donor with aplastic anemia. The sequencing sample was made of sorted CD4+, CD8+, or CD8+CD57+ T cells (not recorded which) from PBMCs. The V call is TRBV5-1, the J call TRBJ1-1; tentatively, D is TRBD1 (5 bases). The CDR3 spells CASSLRFNIQGNTEAFF. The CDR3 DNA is TGCGCCAGCAGCTTGAGGTTTAACATCCAGGGGAACACTGAAGCTTTCTTT.